These T cell receptor beta chains were read from a single sample in a study of T-cell reconstitution after alpha-beta-depleted transplantation in children. TCRdb fed the PCR reads into MiXCR, producing one record per CDR3 protein. Altogether 450,000 to 700,000 distinct CDR3 sequences are present, roughly a quarter being singletons, with the ten largest covering 30% to 40%. This specimen consisted of PBMCs, obtained before TCRalphabeta/CD19-depleted stem cell transplant. Receptors were obtained from a boy under two years old with Wiskott-Aldrich syndrome, due to receive a stem cell transplant. Each CDR3 is given with its conserved first and last residue. A D gene is named only where the DNA matches it firmly. Rows may omit the clone size; those that give it use once, few, many or a size class.

J: TRBJ2-5
V: TRBV5-5
D: TRBD2
size: few
DNA: TGTGCCAGCACCCAAACAGCGGGAGGGGAGACCCAGTACTTC
CDR3: CASTQTAGGETQYF

J: TRBJ1-2
V: TRBV18
D: NA
size: NA
DNA: TGTGCCAGCTCACCATTGAGCGTTGGTGGCTACACCTTC
CDR3: CASSPLSVGGYTF

J: TRBJ2-3
V: TRBV24-1
D: TRBD2
size: few
DNA: TGTGCCACCAGTGATTTGAAAAGCGGGATCGGGCGGGATACGCAGTATTTT
CDR3: CATSDLKSGIGRDTQYF

J: TRBJ2-6
V: TRBV20-1
D: NA
size: NA
DNA: TGCAGTGCTCCGCACTCTGGGGCCAACGTCCTGACTTTC
CDR3: CSAPHSGANVLTF

J: TRBJ1-4
V: TRBV4-2
D: TRBD1
size: few
DNA: TGTGCCAGCAGCCAAGTTCCCTGGGGACAGGGAACCGAAAAACTGTTTTTT
CDR3: CASSQVPWGQGTEKLFF

J: TRBJ2-7
V: TRBV12-3/TRBV12-4
D: NA
size: NA
DNA: TGTGCCAGCAGTTCCTCGGTTTTCCACGAGCAGTACTTC
CDR3: CASSSSVFHEQYF

J: TRBJ2-7
V: TRBV12-3/TRBV12-4
D: TRBD2
size: NA
DNA: TGTGCCAGCAGCTTAGGGACTAGCGGGAGGGCCGCCTACGAGCAGTACTTC
CDR3: CASSLGTSGRAAYEQYF

J: TRBJ1-6
V: TRBV21-1
D: NA
size: NA
DNA: TGTGCCCTGAGCCGGAGGGGTAATTCACCCCTCCACTTT
CDR3: CALSRRGNSPLHF

J: TRBJ2-1
V: TRBV19
D: TRBD1
size: once
DNA: TGTGCCAGTAGTTCCCCACGGGACAGCCCATTCTTC
CDR3: CASSSPRDSPFF

J: TRBJ2-5
V: TRBV18
D: NA
size: few
DNA: TGTGCCAGCTCACCTTTAAGTAGACAAGAGACCCAGTACTTC
CDR3: CASSPLSRQETQYF

J: TRBJ2-4
V: TRBV20-1
D: NA
size: NA
DNA: TGCAGTGCTAGTCCTAGCGAAAAAAACATTCAGTACTTC
CDR3: CSASPSEKNIQYF

J: TRBJ2-7
V: TRBV5-1
D: TRBD2
size: few
DNA: TGCGCCAGCAGCTTAGGGCCGGTGGGGCGGGGGAGCTCCTACGAGCAGTACTTC
CDR3: CASSLGPVGRGSSYEQYF

J: TRBJ2-1
V: TRBV7-2
D: TRBD2
size: NA
DNA: TGTGCCAGCAGCGTTAGAGGGACTAGCGGATATAGGGAGCATTTCTTC
CDR3: CASSVRGTSGYREHFF

J: TRBJ2-3
V: TRBV5-1
D: NA
size: few
DNA: TGCGCCAGCAGCTTGGTATCAGGGGGGAGCACAGATACGCAGTATTTT
CDR3: CASSLVSGGSTDTQYF

J: TRBJ2-1
V: TRBV29-1
D: NA
size: NA
DNA: TGCAGCGTTGAGGCGGCCCGGTCAAGCAATGAGCAGTTCTTC
CDR3: CSVEAARSSNEQFF

J: TRBJ2-7
V: TRBV29-1
D: NA
size: few
DNA: TGCAGCGTTGAAGCACCGGGGGCCACCTACGAGCAGTACTTC
CDR3: CSVEAPGATYEQYF

J: TRBJ2-3
V: TRBV18
D: NA
size: NA
DNA: TGTGCCAGCTCACCACGTGGGGCCTTAATCGATACGCAGTATTTT
CDR3: CASSPRGALIDTQYF

J: TRBJ2-2
V: TRBV5-1
D: NA
size: NA
DNA: TGCGCCAGCAGCTTAGATCCGGACATCGGGAACACCGGGGAGCTGTTTTTT
CDR3: CASSLDPDIGNTGELFF

J: TRBJ2-1
V: TRBV24-1
D: TRBD2
size: NA
DNA: TGTGCCACCAGTGTCGAGACTAGCGGGAGAGGGAATGAGCAGTTCTTC
CDR3: CATSVETSGRGNEQFF

J: TRBJ2-1
V: TRBV4-1
D: TRBD2
size: NA
DNA: TGCGCCAGCAGCCAAGATATACTAGCGGATAACTACAATGAGCAGTTCTTC
CDR3: CASSQDILADNYNEQFF

J: TRBJ1-1
V: TRBV7-8
D: NA
size: NA
DNA: TGTGCCAGCAGCTTAGAGTCGGGGACAAGGAACACTGAAGCTTTCTTT
CDR3: CASSLESGTRNTEAFF

J: TRBJ2-1
V: TRBV5-1
D: NA
size: NA
DNA: TGCGCCAGCAGCTTACAATGGGACACGACCTACAATGAGCAGTTCTTC
CDR3: CASSLQWDTTYNEQFF

J: TRBJ1-2
V: TRBV5-1
D: NA
size: NA
DNA: TGCGCCAGCAGCTTTCGTCCATTATCTAACTATGGCTACACCTTC
CDR3: CASSFRPLSNYGYTF

J: TRBJ2-1
V: TRBV9
D: TRBD2
size: few
DNA: TGTGCCAGCAGCGTACCCCGACTAGCGGGAGTGGATGAGCAGTTCTTC
CDR3: CASSVPRLAGVDEQFF

J: TRBJ2-1
V: TRBV12-3/TRBV12-4
D: NA
size: NA
DNA: TGTGCCAGCAGTTTTTCGAGGAATGAGCAGTTCTTC
CDR3: CASSFSRNEQFF